The rows below give T cell receptor beta chains drawn from one sample of a study of Graves' ophthalmopathy and Graves' hyperthyroidism. TCRdb independently ran MiXCR on the multiplex PCR reads; one entry per CDR3 protein. The sample contains 350,000 to 450,000 distinct CDR3 sequences, roughly 21% of which appear only once. Sequencing was done on a sample of peripheral blood. The receptors derive from a woman under 30 with stable Graves' hyperthyroidism. CDR3s include the opening cysteine and the closing phenylalanine or tryptophan. D genes are given only for firm matches. Rows give clone size only sometimes, using once, few, many, or a class for an expanded clone.

TRBD1	TRBV7-3	TRBJ2-5	few	CASSLNRGETQYF	TGTGCCAGCAGCTTAAACAGGGGTGAGACCCAGTACTTC
NA	TRBV25-1	TRBJ1-1	many	CATGDLNTEAFF	TGTGCCACCGGGGACCTGAACACTGAAGCTTTCTTT
TRBD1	TRBV4-2	TRBJ2-7	few	CASSQGETGGYEQYF	TGTGCCAGCAGCCAAGGCGAGACAGGGGGATACGAGCAGTACTTC
NA	TRBV10-2	TRBJ2-5	many	CASRVGLDARGTQYF	TGCGCCAGCAGAGTGGGACTGGATGCCCGGGGGACCCAGTACTTC
NA	TRBV12-3/TRBV12-4	TRBJ1-1	many	CASSFRDDEAFF	TGTGCCAGCAGTTTTCGGGACGACGAAGCTTTCTTT
NA	TRBV2	TRBJ2-7	NA	CASISIAGTYEQYF	TGTGCCAGCATTTCAATTGCCGGTACCTACGAGCAGTACTTC
NA	TRBV11-2	TRBJ2-7	NA	CASSSTRQYSSYEQYF	TGTGCCAGCAGCTCGACTCGACAGTATTCAAGCTACGAGCAGTACTTC
TRBD2	TRBV12-3/TRBV12-4	TRBJ2-2	NA	CASSFGTSASNTGELFF	TGTGCCAGCAGTTTTGGGACTAGCGCTTCGAACACCGGGGAGCTGTTTTTT
NA	TRBV6-1	TRBJ1-5	many	CASSELQPFGRNQPQHF	TGTGCCAGCAGTGAACTACAGCCGTTTGGACGCAATCAGCCCCAGCATTTT
NA	TRBV12-3/TRBV12-4	TRBJ1-2	many	CASSFTDYGYTF	TGTGCCAGCAGTTTTACGGACTATGGCTACACCTTC
NA	TRBV28	TRBJ1-6	many	CASTGEVGLASPLHF	TGTGCCAGCACAGGGGAGGTAGGCTTAGCCTCACCCCTCCACTTT
NA	TRBV2	TRBJ1-1	once	CASIRMGVPSTDAFF	TGTGCCAGCATCCGAATGGGGGTCCCGAGCACTGATGCTTTCTTT
TRBD1	TRBV12-3/TRBV12-4	TRBJ1-1	many	CASRTGATEAFF	TGTGCCAGCAGGACAGGGGCCACTGAAGCTTTCTTT